The 7 T cell receptor beta chains reported below all come from one sample, sequenced in a study of monozygotic twins with cystic fibrosis. Measured with immunoSEQ multiplex PCR; TCRdb has only the in-frame clones, and not every one. The table shows 30,000 or so clones, with more than 85% occurring only once. Source material: blood. All receptors come from a girl under 10 years old with cystic fibrosis.

A single count supports this clone. The CDR3 is CAWDGTSYEQFF. DNA for the CDR3: TGTGCCTGGGACGGGACTAGCTATGAGCAGTTCTTC. The chain uses TRBV30 and TRBJ2-1; 9 nucleotides align to TRBD2. J lost 8 bases, V lost 5 bases, and 4 bases had no gene match. The germline gives CDR1 GTSNPN, CDR2 SVGIG (reference sequence). The CDR3 runs to 12 residues.

The genes are TRBV5-6 and TRBJ2-7, with 11 bases lining up with TRBD2. With V trimmed by 3 bases and J by 3 bases, 5 bases remained unmatched. This CDR3 is built from 15 residues. The germline V gene encodes CDR1 SGHDT and CDR2 YYEEEE. For the CDR3, the DNA is TGTGCCAGCAGCTGGGGGACTAGCGGTAACTACGAGCAGTACTTC. This encodes CASSWGTSGNYEQYF. Combining the CDR3 with reference TRBV5-6 and TRBJ2-7 gives the whole variable domain DAGVTQSPTHLIKTRGQQVTLRCSPKSGHDTVSWYQQALGQGPQFIFQYYEEEERQRGNFPDRFSGHQFPNYSSELNVNALLLGDSALYLCASSWGTSGNYEQYFGPGTRLTVT.

The J gene is TRBJ2-7, the V gene TRBV5-6; D possibly corresponds to TRBD2 (5 bases). CDR3 size: 14 residues. The V gene lost 2 bases and the J gene lost 4 bases, with 13 bases spanning the gap. Per germline, CDR1 SGHDT and CDR2 YYEEEE. The CDR3 bases are TGTGCCAGCAGCTTATTGTCCGGGGATTACGAGCAGTACTTC. Protein product: CASSLLSGDYEQYF.

The genes are TRBV30 and TRBJ1-1, with D unclear. Trimming took 2 bases from V and 4 from J, leaving 17 bases between them. Germline CDR1 GTSNPN, CDR2 SVGIG (reference sequence). CDR3 length: 15 residues. The CDR3 bases are TGTGCCTGGAGTCCCCGAGGAGTTTCCTCCACTGAAGCTTTCTTT. Translated: CAWSPRGVSSTEAFF.

The CDR3 DNA is TGTGCCAGCAGCTTTACTAACTGGGACGGCTACACCTTC. This codes for CASSFTNWDGYTF. The V and J genes are TRBV7-8 and TRBJ1-2; a possible D gene is TRBD1 (5 bases). Germline V gene sequence: CDR1 SGHVS, CDR2 FQNEAQ. Trimming left V 3 bases short and J 8 bases short, with 13 bases between. The CDR3 spans 13 residues.

The V and J genes are TRBV5-6 and TRBJ1-2; the D is unclear. V was cut by 0 bases and J by 8 bases, with 5 bases left in between. The CDR3 contains 11 residues. Germline values: CDR1 SGHDT, CDR2 YYEEEE. CDR3 sequence (DNA): TGTGCCAGCAGCTTGGGAACGGGCTACACCTTC. Translated, it gives CASSLGTGYTF. The complete variable domain, with remaining parts taken from reference TRBV5-6 and TRBJ1-2, reads DAGVTQSPTHLIKTRGQQVTLRCSPKSGHDTVSWYQQALGQGPQFIFQYYEEEERQRGNFPDRFSGHQFPNYSSELNVNALLLGDSALYLCASSLGTGYTFGSGTRLTVV.

The chain joins TRBV19 to TRBJ2-5, with TRBD2 as a possible D gene (6 bases). The germline gives CDR1 LNHDA, CDR2 SQIVND (reference sequence). Trimming pared 1 base from V and 4 bases from J, leaving 13 bases between. The CDR3 runs 15 residues. CDR3 amino acids: CASSIGPGRIETQYF. DNA for the CDR3: TGTGCCAGTAGTATAGGTCCGGGGAGGATAGAGACCCAGTACTTC.